What follows are 10 T cell receptor beta chains derived from one specimen sequenced in a study of OX40 agonist ivuxolimab in advanced cancers. Using immunoSEQ multiplex PCR, the repertoire was profiled, and TCRdb retains in-frame clones only, with some absent. The sample includes over 70,000 clones, more than 80% seen only once; the top ten take 7.4%. Sequences were derived from CD4+ or CD8+ T cells sorted from blood, sampled in a trial of the OX40 agonist ivuxolimab. These receptor sequences come from an adult with an advanced solid tumor such as melanoma, head and neck, liver or kidney cancer.

V and J are TRBV2 and TRBJ1-3, with a tentative D call TRBD1 (5 bases). This CDR3 spans 15 amino acids. Germline assignment: CDR1 SNHLY and CDR2 FYNNEI. Trimming pared 7 bases from V and 3 bases from J, leaving 16 bases between. The CDR3 loop is CASTAGLGLGNTIYF. CDR3 in DNA: TGTGCCAGCACTGCAGGGTTAGGTCTTGGAAACACCATATATTTT. Looking up the rest from reference TRBV2 and TRBJ1-3 gives the full variable domain: EPEVTQTPSHQVTQMGQEVILRCVPISNHLYFYWYRQILGQKVEFLVSFYNNEISEKSEIFDDQFSVERPDGSNFTLKIRSTKLEDSAMYFCASTAGLGLGNTIYFGEGSWLTVV.

CDR3 coding DNA: TGTGCCTGGATCGGACTAGCTGGGACCGGGGAGCTGTTTTTT. Translated, it gives CAWIGLAGTGELFF. The rearrangement joins TRBV30 to TRBJ2-2; 8 bases fit TRBD2. Germline trimming cut 4 bases from V and 5 bases from J; bases unmatched to any gene: 6. The V gene's germline CDR1 is GTSNPN and CDR2 SVGIG (reference sequence). This CDR3 contains 14 residues. Full variable domain (outside the CDR3, taken from reference TRBV30 and TRBJ2-2): SQTIHQWPATLVQPVGSPLSLECTVEGTSNPNLYWYRQAAGRGLQLLFYSVGIGQISSEVPQNLSASRPQDRQFILSSKKLLLSDSGFYLCAWIGLAGTGELFFGEGSRLTVL.

This chain connects TRBV11-3 to TRBJ2-7; 9 nucleotides align to TRBD1. This CDR3 spans 13 amino acids. After removal of 8 bases from V and 5 bases from J, the junction contained 7 bases not matched to a gene. Germline loops: CDR1 SGHNT, CDR2 YENEEA. The chain's CDR3 is CASGYRGLDEQYF. CDR3 in DNA: TGTGCCAGCGGCTACAGGGGGCTCGACGAGCAGTACTTC.

This clone was seen only a few times. This sequence joins TRBV4-2 and TRBJ2-1; D might be TRBD2 (5 bases). V lost 0 bases to trimming and J lost 0 bases, with 12 bases between them. This CDR3 has 17 residues. From germline, CDR1 is LGHNA and CDR2 YNFKEQ. The CDR3 is CASSQDLRAASYNEQFF. DNA for the CDR3: TGTGCCAGCAGCCAAGATCTGAGGGCAGCCTCCTACAATGAGCAGTTCTTC.

The genes are TRBV5-4 and TRBJ1-2; D not resolved. Germline CDR1 and CDR2: SGHNT and YYREEE (reference sequence). V shed 0 bases and J shed 0 bases, with 3 bases lying between them. The CDR3 contains 13 residues. The chain's CDR3 is CASSLGSNYGYTF. Here the CDR3 DNA reads TGTGCCAGCAGCTTGGGGTCTAACTATGGCTACACCTTC.

This chain connects TRBV18 to TRBJ1-4; weak D call: TRBD1 (6 bases). V lost 0 bases and J lost 8, with 10 bases in between. Germline lookup yields CDR1 KGHSH and CDR2 LQKENI. This CDR3 comprises 14 residues. CDR3 nucleotide sequence: TGTGCCAGCTCACCACCAGGGGGTCGGGAAAAACTGTTTTTT. It encodes CASSPPGGREKLFF.

DNA for the CDR3: TGCGCCAGCAGCCAAGAACGAATAGGGTTGGATACGCAGTATTTT. Protein product: CASSQERIGLDTQYF. The chain combines TRBV4-1 with TRBJ2-3; D gene uncertain. V lost 0 bases and J 6 bases, leaving 13 bases between the germline ends. The CDR3 length is 15 residues. CDR1 and CDR2 from the germline V gene are MGHRA and YSYEKL.

V gene TRBV27 combines with J gene TRBJ1-2; a weak D match, TRBD1 (5 bases). Per germline, CDR1 MNHEY and CDR2 SMNVEV (reference sequence). Trimming cost V 6 bases and J 3 bases, with 14 bases left between them. CDR3 length: 14 residues. CDR3 amino acids: CASRSGGGDYGYTF. As DNA, the CDR3 is TGTGCCAGCAGGTCGGGGGGAGGGGACTATGGCTACACCTTC.

V gene TRBV6-5 combines with J gene TRBJ2-5; TRBD1 is a possible D gene (5 bases). The CDR3 runs to 12 residues. Germline V gives CDR1 MNHEY, CDR2 SVGAGI. V was pared by 2 bases and J by 5 bases, with 6 bases between. CDR3 bases: TGTGCCAGCAGTTACAGGGGTGAGACCCAGTACTTC. Its protein is CASSYRGETQYF.

The J gene is TRBJ2-2, the V gene TRBV6-6, with 12 bases that match TRBD1. Germline trimming cut 6 bases from V and 4 bases from J; bases unmatched to any gene: 6. CDR1 is MNHNY, CDR2 SVGAGI, per germline (reference sequence). The CDR3 extends over 16 amino acids. CDR3: CASSPGDRGLTGELFF. DNA for the CDR3: TGTGCCAGCAGCCCCGGGGACAGGGGGCTCACCGGGGAGCTGTTTTTT.